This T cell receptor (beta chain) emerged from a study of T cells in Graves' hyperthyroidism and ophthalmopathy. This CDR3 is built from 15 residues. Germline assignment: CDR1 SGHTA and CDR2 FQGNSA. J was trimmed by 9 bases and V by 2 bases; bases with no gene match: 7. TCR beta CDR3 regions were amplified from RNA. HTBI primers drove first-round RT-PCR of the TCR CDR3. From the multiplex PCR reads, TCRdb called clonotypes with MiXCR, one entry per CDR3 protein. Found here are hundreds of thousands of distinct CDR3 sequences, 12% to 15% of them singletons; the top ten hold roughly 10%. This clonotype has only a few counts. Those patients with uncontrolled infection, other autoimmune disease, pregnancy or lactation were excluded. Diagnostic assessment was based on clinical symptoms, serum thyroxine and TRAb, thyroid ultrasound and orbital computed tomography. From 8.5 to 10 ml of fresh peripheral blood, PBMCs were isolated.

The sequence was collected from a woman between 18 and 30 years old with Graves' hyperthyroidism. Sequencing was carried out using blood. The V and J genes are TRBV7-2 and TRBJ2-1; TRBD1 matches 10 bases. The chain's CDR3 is CASSLWGQGQGEQFF. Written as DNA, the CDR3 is TGTGCCAGCAGCTTATGGGGACAGGGGCAAGGTGAGCAGTTCTTC.